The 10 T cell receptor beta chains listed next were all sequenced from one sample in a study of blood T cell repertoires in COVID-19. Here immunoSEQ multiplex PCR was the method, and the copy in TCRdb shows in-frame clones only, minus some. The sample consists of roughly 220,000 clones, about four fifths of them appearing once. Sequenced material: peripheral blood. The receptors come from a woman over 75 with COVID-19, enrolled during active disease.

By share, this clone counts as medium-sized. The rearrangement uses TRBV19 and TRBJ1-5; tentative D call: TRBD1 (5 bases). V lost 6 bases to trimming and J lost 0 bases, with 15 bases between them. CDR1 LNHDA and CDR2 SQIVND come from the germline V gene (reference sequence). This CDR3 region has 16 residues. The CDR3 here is CASSSQRGYSNQPQHF. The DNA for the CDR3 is TGTGCCAGTAGCAGCCAGCGGGGGTATAGCAATCAGCCCCAGCATTTT. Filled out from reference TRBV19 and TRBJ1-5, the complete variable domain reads DGGITQSPKYLFRKEGQNVTLSCEQNLNHDAMYWYRQDPGQGLRLIYYSQIVNDFQKGDIAEGYSVSREKKESFPLTVTSAQKNPTAFYLCASSSQRGYSNQPQHFGDGTRLSIL.

In DNA form, the CDR3 reads TGTGCCAGCAGATCGTCGGGGAGGGCAATGGGCTACACCTTC. This translates into CASRSSGRAMGYTF. The gene calls are TRBV5-4 and TRBJ1-2; D call uncertain. CDR1 SGHNT and CDR2 YYREEE come from the germline V gene (reference sequence). The V and J ends lost 5 bases and 8 bases respectively, with 19 bases between them. This CDR3 contains 14 residues.

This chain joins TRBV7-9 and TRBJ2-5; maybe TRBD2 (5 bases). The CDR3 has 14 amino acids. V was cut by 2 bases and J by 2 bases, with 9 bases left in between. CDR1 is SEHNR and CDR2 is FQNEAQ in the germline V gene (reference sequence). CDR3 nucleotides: TGTGCCAGCAGCTTACGAGCGGTACAAGAGACCCAGTACTTC. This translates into CASSLRAVQETQYF. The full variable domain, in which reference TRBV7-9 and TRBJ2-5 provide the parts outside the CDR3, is DTGVSQNPRHKITKRGQNVTFRCDPISEHNRLYWYRQTLGQGPEFLTYFQNEAQLEKSRLLSDRFSAERPKGSFSTLEIQRTEQGDSAMYLCASSLRAVQETQYFGPGTRLLVL.

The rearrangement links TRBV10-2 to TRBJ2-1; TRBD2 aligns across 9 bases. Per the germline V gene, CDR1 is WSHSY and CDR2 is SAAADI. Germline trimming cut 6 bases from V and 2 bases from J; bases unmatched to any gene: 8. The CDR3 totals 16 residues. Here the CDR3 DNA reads TGCGCCAGCAGCATAGCGGGGGCCGCAACCTACAATGAGCAGTTCTTC. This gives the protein CASSIAGAATYNEQFF.

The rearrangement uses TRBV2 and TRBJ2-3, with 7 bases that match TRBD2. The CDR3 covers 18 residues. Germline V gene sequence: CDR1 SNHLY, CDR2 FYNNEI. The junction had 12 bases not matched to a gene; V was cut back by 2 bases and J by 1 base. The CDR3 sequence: CASSEWGPSGAGTDTQYF. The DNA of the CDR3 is TGTGCCAGCAGTGAATGGGGCCCTAGCGGAGCAGGCACAGATACGCAGTATTTT.

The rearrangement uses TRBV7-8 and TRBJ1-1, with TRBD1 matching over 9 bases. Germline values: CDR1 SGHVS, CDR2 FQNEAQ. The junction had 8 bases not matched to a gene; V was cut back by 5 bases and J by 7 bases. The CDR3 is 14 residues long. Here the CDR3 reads CASSTDRGGNEAFF. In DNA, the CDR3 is TGTGCCAGCAGCACCGACAGGGGGGGCAATGAAGCTTTCTTT.

The CDR3 spells CASRADRAYGYTF. In DNA form, the CDR3 reads TGCGCCAGCAGGGCCGACAGGGCCTATGGCTACACCTTC. The rearrangement uses TRBV10-2 and TRBJ1-2; 7 bases are shared with TRBD1. Germline V lookup: CDR1 WSHSY, CDR2 SAAADI. V trimming: 6 bases; J trimming: 4 bases; junction bases outside the gene matches: 5. The CDR3 length is 13 residues.

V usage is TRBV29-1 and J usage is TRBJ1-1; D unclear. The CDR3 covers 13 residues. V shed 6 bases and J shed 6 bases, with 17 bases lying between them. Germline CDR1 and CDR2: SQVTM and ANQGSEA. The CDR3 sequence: CSVRGYLKAEAFF. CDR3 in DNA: TGCAGCGTCAGAGGGTACCTGAAGGCTGAAGCTTTCTTT.

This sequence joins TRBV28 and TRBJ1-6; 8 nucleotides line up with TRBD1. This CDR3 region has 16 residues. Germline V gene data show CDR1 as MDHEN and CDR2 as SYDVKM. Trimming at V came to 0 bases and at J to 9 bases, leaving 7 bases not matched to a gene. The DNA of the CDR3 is TGTGCCAGCAGTTTATGGGCCGGACAGGGCGGTTCACCCCTCCACTTT. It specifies CASSLWAGQGGSPLHF.

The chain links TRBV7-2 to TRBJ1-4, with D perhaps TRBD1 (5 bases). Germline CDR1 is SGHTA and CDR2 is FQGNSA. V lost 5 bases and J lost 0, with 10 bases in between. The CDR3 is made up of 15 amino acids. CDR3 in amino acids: CASSTQVATNEKLFF. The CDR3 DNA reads TGTGCCAGCAGCACACAGGTTGCAACTAATGAAAAACTGTTTTTT.